This TCR beta chain was sequenced in a study of T cells after yellow fever vaccination. Study-wide background: Sorting on CD3, CD45RA, CCR7 and CD95 yielded EM, EMRA, CM and Tscm memory subsets. Study-wide results and limits: Nearly all vaccine-responding clonotypes were undetectable in sorted memory subsets on day 0. Most clones from primary vaccination resurfaced after the booster (96% CD4, about 91% CD8).

This CDR3 is 14 amino acids long. CDR1 and CDR2 (germline): MGHDK, SYGVNS. J lost 3 bases, V lost 4 bases, and 3 bases had no gene match. Template switching by 5'RACE produced TCR cDNA, adding a universal primer site and UMIs. From the 5' RACE reads, TCRdb called clonotypes with MiXCR, one entry per CDR3 protein. The data show more than 25,000 distinct CDR3 sequences, with over 5.5% seen just once and more than 20% held by the top ten. This clonotype was seen at least ten times. This chain joins TRBV25-1 and TRBJ1-5; 7 bases map to TRBD1. The origin of this receptor is a man aged 30-40 years who received the YFV17D yellow fever vaccine. The sample was PBMCs, either bulk or a sorted T-cell subset (CD4+, CD8+, memory, or dextramer-sorted; not recorded which), taken on the day of the yellow fever booster vaccination. The CDR3 here is CASSGDSLNQPQHF. DNA of the CDR3: TGTGCCAGCAGTGGGGACAGCCTCAATCAGCCCCAGCATTTT.